This T cell receptor beta chain was obtained from a study of T cells after yellow fever vaccination (dated by TCRdb to between 2018 and 2021). With regard to the full study: Libraries from fractions with low cell numbers were prepared with the SMART-Seq v4 Ultra Low Input RNA kit. Two healthy male donors, one aged 18 to 30 and one aged 30 to 40 years, made up the cohort. Blood samples were taken at several timepoints before and after primary and secondary immunization, and bulk PBMC replicates and cell subsets were isolated. To follow T-cell clones before and after primary and booster YFV17D yellow fever vaccination, bulk TCR alpha and beta repertoires were sequenced over time. Here is what the overall study found, with its caveats: The secondary T-cell response was found to be weaker but faster than the primary response, with a peak reached on day 5 rather than on day 15. Because only a couple of donors were included in the study, the extent to which the findings can be generalized is limited. Most clones expanded after primary vaccination were re-detected after the booster (around 96% of CD4 and roughly 85% of CD8), suggesting broad memory maintenance. A small fraction of clonotypes appeared in both the CD4 and CD8 compartments, likely as a result of convergent recombination. Computational filtering was needed because FACS-sorted repertoires could contain abundant contaminating clonotypes from the bulk population.

This clonotype came up a few times. Its target antigen remains unknown. No per-base quality is available; no much larger clone lies one base away. Synthesis of TCR cDNA relied on 5'RACE template switching, a step that introduced a universal primer site along with unique molecular identifiers. Priming of cDNA synthesis was performed from both the TCR alpha and TCR beta constant segments. Two PCR steps were used to amplify libraries, with sample barcodes and sequencing adapters being added in the second step. Sequencing of the libraries was done on either Illumina HiSeq 2500 (2x100 bp) or NovaSeq (2x150 bp). From the authors' description of their analysis: Demultiplexing of reads and collapsing into UMI consensus sequences were performed with MIGEC, and V(D)J alignment was carried out with MiXCR. Using edgeR on replicate PBMC samples, clonotypes were called vaccine-responding if FDR was below 0.01 and the log2 fold change was above 5 up to day 15. Each bulk clonotype was labeled CD4 or CD8 based on which sequenced repertoire, CD4 or CD8, contained the clonotype at higher abundance. In TCRdb, the public reads were trimmed at Q25 with fastp and aligned with MiXCR, with productive beta chains retained. CDR3 protein duplicates are merged, each entry listing the most common genes and DNA. TCRdb assigned the V and J calls; the authors' analysis was not used. The sample table contains more than 90,000 distinct CDR3 sequences; only one count was recorded for roughly 8.4% of them. The leading ten clones occupy roughly 27% of the sample.

The V end loses 3 bases and the J end loses 4 bases, and a stretch of 7 bases separates them. Sequences LNHDA (CDR1) and SQIVND (CDR2) are obtained from the germline V gene (reference sequence). The CDR3 runs 12 residues from the cysteine to the phenylalanine. Kept here is only the CDR3 DNA, which spans 36 bases and is read in frame from base 1. Explained via the paper, the treatment or condition label denotes: live attenuated yellow fever vaccine strain. A standard Ficoll-Paque protocol was used to isolate PBMCs from peripheral blood. CD4 and CD8 T-cell fractions were isolated with Dynabeads CD4 and CD8 positive selection kits. TriZol was used to extract RNA from bulk PBMCs, CD4 and CD8 fractions, and dextramer-positive and dextramer-negative fractions.

This TCR was recovered from a man aged 30-40 years who received the YFV17D yellow fever vaccine. The sequence is built from TRBV19 and TRBJ2-7, with the D gene uncertain. The specimen was CD8+ T cells sorted from PBMCs, collected 45 days after the yellow fever booster vaccination. The CDR3 is CASSIVGYEQYF. The nucleotide sequence reads TGTGCCAGTAGTATCGTGGGGTACGAGCAGTACTTC. Where the CDR3 stops, the reference TRBV19 and TRBJ2-7 genes take over; the full variable domain is DGGITQSPKYLFRKEGQNVTLSCEQNLNHDAMYWYRQDPGQGLRLIYYSQIVNDFQKGDIAEGYSVSREKKESFPLTVTSAQKNPTAFYLCASSIVGYEQYFGPGTRLTVT.